A selection of T cell receptor beta chains follows, all from one sample in a study of T cells after yellow fever vaccination. TCRdb re-called the 5' RACE reads with MiXCR, one entry per CDR3 protein. The repertoire holds approximately 510,000 distinct CDR3 sequences, with 20% to 25% as singletons. Sample: PBMCs, taken about 21 days after the first yellow fever vaccination. The receptor set was obtained from a man aged 18 to 29 who received the YFV17D yellow fever vaccine. Each CDR3 is given with its conserved first and last residue. The order of the fields is D gene, V gene, J gene, clone size, CDR3 DNA, CDR3 protein. D genes are given only for firm matches. Clone size, where shown, is once, few, many, or a class for clones that have expanded.

NA	TRBV7-2	TRBJ2-4	few	TGTGCCAGCAGCCCAGCGGCGGGGGCGTCGAATTCCCAGTACTTC	CASSPAAGASNSQYF
NA	TRBV27	TRBJ2-6	many	TGTGCCACCACTAACCGACCCTCTGGGGCCAACGTCCTGACTTTC	CATTNRPSGANVLTF
NA	TRBV12-3/TRBV12-4	TRBJ1-6	NA	TGTGCCAGCAGTTTAGGTACTAATTCACCCCTCCACTTT	CASSLGTNSPLHF
NA	TRBV28	TRBJ2-1	many	TGTGCCGTCAGGGCCAAAGGGACGGTAAATGAGCAGTTCTTC	CAVRAKGTVNEQFF
TRBD2	TRBV29-1	TRBJ2-7	NA	TGCAGCTTCGTGGGGGTGGGCAGGGCAATCCCGGGACTAGACTACGAGCAGTACTTC	CSFVGVGRAIPGLDYEQYF
NA	TRBV10-3	TRBJ2-3	few	TGTGCCATGGGGGATGCCAGGGGCGCAGATACGCAGTATTTT	CAMGDARGADTQYF
NA	TRBV20-1	TRBJ2-7	few	TGCAGTGCCATATCGTCTCTAGGCTACGAGCAGTACTTC	CSAISSLGYEQYF
TRBD2	TRBV5-1	TRBJ2-5	NA	TGCGCCAGCAGCCCCAAGTCTAGCGGGGTGGGGAGGACCCAGTACTTC	CASSPKSSGVGRTQYF
NA	TRBV7-2	TRBJ1-6	few	TGTGCCAGCACCACCCGTATAGAGATTACACCCCTCCACTTT	CASTTRIEITPLHF
NA	TRBV4-2	TRBJ1-1	NA	TGTGCCAGCACCGTGAAGTTGAACACTGAAGCTTTCTTT	CASTVKLNTEAFF
TRBD2	TRBV6-1	TRBJ2-1	NA	TGTGCCAGCAATCCCGGGGGAAGCGGGGGCGGATGGGAGCAGTTCTTC	CASNPGGSGGGWEQFF
NA	TRBV12-3/TRBV12-4	TRBJ1-4	few	TGTGCCAGCAGTTTACGGCTAGCTTTCGGTGAAAAACTGTTTTTT	CASSLRLAFGEKLFF
NA	TRBV7-9	TRBJ1-1	few	TGTGCCAGCAGCTTTACGAGGAACACTGAAGCTTTCTTT	CASSFTRNTEAFF
NA	TRBV11-1	TRBJ2-1	NA	TGTGCCAGCGGGAGACAGGGAACCCTGGGGGGTGAGCAGTTCTTC	CASGRQGTLGGEQFF
TRBD2	TRBV18	TRBJ2-1	NA	TGTGCCAGCTCACCACGATCCGGATGGGAGGGCAATGAGCAGTTCTTC	CASSPRSGWEGNEQFF
NA	TRBV5-6	TRBJ2-5	few	TGTGCCAGCAGCTCTACTCAGGGGATCCAGTACTTC	CASSSTQGIQYF
NA	TRBV11-2	TRBJ2-7	few	TGTGCCAGCAGCTTAGGGACGAGGGGGAACGAGCAGTACTTC	CASSLGTRGNEQYF
TRBD1	TRBV10-3	TRBJ1-1	few	TGTGCCATCAGTGAGTCCGCCAGGGGGGGAATGAACACTGAAGCTTTCTTT	CAISESARGGMNTEAFF
NA	TRBV7-2	TRBJ1-2	few	TGTGCCAGCAGCTTAGCTATCACAGGGAACTATGGCTACACCTTC	CASSLAITGNYGYTF
TRBD2	TRBV29-1	TRBJ2-1	NA	TGCAGCGTTGAAGGCCTAGCGGGGGCTCGGAATGAGCAGTTCTTC	CSVEGLAGARNEQFF
NA	TRBV6-2/TRBV6-3	TRBJ2-4	NA	TGTGCCAGCAGTTACCGGAAGACAACTGTAAAAAACATTCAGTACTTC	CASSYRKTTVKNIQYF
NA	TRBV11-2	TRBJ2-1	NA	TGTGCCAGCACCTCCCCAGGGGAGCCCTACAATGAGCAGTTCTTC	CASTSPGEPYNEQFF
NA	TRBV20-1	TRBJ2-1	many	TGCAGTGCTAGAGGCGCGTACGGGGGCGATGAGCAGTTCTTC	CSARGAYGGDEQFF
NA	TRBV12-5	TRBJ1-2	few	TGTGCTAGTGCTCTCGACCGACGTTATGGCTACACCTTC	CASALDRRYGYTF
NA	TRBV9	TRBJ1-1	NA	TGTGCCAGCAGCGTAGACCCAGGGACGGTCAGCACTGAAGCTTTCTTT	CASSVDPGTVSTEAFF
NA	TRBV6-4	TRBJ2-3	NA	TGTGCCAGCAGTGACTTTGACACAGATACGCAGTATTTT	CASSDFDTDTQYF
TRBD1	TRBV7-2	TRBJ1-2	few	TGTGCCAGCAGTGTTACCGGGACAGGGAACTATGGCTACACCTTC	CASSVTGTGNYGYTF
NA	TRBV4-3	TRBJ2-7	NA	TGCGCCAGCAGCCAAGGGACACAATACGAGCAGTACTTC	CASSQGTQYEQYF
TRBD1	TRBV19	TRBJ2-1	NA	TGTGCCACCAAAACAGGGGTAGTCTCCTACAATGAGCAGTTCTTC	CATKTGVVSYNEQFF
NA	TRBV5-8	TRBJ1-4	NA	TGTGCCAGCAGCAGGGACGGAGAAAAACTGTTTTTT	CASSRDGEKLFF
NA	TRBV7-2	TRBJ1-5	few	TGTGCCAGCAGCTTAGTCGCAGGCGGAAGGCAGCCCCAGCATTTT	CASSLVAGGRQPQHF
NA	TRBV28	TRBJ2-4	NA	TGTGCCAGCAGTTCGGGGGGACAGCCCAAAAACATTCAGTACTTC	CASSSGGQPKNIQYF
NA	TRBV12-3/TRBV12-4	TRBJ1-3	few	TGTGCCAGCACTTCCGGCCAGATAAACACCATATATTTT	CASTSGQINTIYF
TRBD1	TRBV12-3/TRBV12-4	TRBJ1-6	few	TGTGCCAGCAGTCCGAGACAGGGGGCCGGTTCACCCCTCCACTTT	CASSPRQGAGSPLHF
NA	TRBV20-1	TRBJ2-3	few	TGCAGTGCTACCCCAGGGTTGTACACAGATACGCAGTATTTT	CSATPGLYTDTQYF
NA	TRBV29-1	TRBJ2-5	few	TGCAGCGCCACTACCTCAGGGGAGAGAGAGACCCAGTACTTC	CSATTSGERETQYF
NA	TRBV5-6	TRBJ1-6	NA	TGTGCCAGCAGCCCCAACTATAATTCACCCCTCCACTTT	CASSPNYNSPLHF
NA	TRBV10-3	TRBJ2-1	NA	TGTGCCATCAGCGTAACAGGGGAGGGAAGGAATGAGCAGTTCTTC	CAISVTGEGRNEQFF
NA	TRBV4-2	TRBJ2-3	many	TGTGCCAGCAGCCAAGACAGGGGCACAGATACGCAGTATTTT	CASSQDRGTDTQYF
TRBD1	TRBV19	TRBJ1-3	once	TGTGCCAGTACCCCCGGGACAGGGGACACCGGAAACACCATATATTTT	CASTPGTGDTGNTIYF
TRBD2	TRBV4-3	TRBJ2-3	few	TGCGCCAGCAGCCAAGGGCGGGGGGGCCCAGATACGCAGTATTTT	CASSQGRGGPDTQYF